Sequencing of this TCR beta chain was carried out in a study of CD8+ T cells in alopecia areata. With respect to this clone: Other DNA sequences in this specimen translate into the identical CDR3.

Treatment denoted: oral pan-JAK inhibitor, 5-10 mg twice daily. After isolation, RNA underwent reverse transcription to generate cDNA as the sequencing template. Using immunoSEQ multiplex PCR, the repertoire was profiled, and TCRdb retains in-frame clones only, with some absent. The sample has about 200,000 clones, 64% seen once. The germline V gene encodes CDR1 PRHDT and CDR2 FYEKMQ (reference sequence). V lost 3 bases and J 4 bases, leaving 3 bases between the germline ends. This CDR3 comprises 11 residues. The chain is built from TRBV13 and TRBJ2-5; D not resolved. The clonotype was recovered from a human donor with alopecia areata. Sequencing used CD4+ T cells sorted from blood, obtained at week 4, from a patient treated with tofacitinib. The CDR3: CASSLRETQYF. CDR3 sequence (DNA): TGTGCCAGCAGCTTGCGAGAGACCCAGTACTTC. Looking up the rest from reference TRBV13 and TRBJ2-5 gives the full variable domain: AAGVIQSPRHLIKEKRETATLKCYPIPRHDTVYWYQQGPGQDPQFLISFYEKMQSDKGSIPDRFSAQQFSDYHSELNMSSLELGDSALYFCASSLRETQYFGPGTRLLVL.